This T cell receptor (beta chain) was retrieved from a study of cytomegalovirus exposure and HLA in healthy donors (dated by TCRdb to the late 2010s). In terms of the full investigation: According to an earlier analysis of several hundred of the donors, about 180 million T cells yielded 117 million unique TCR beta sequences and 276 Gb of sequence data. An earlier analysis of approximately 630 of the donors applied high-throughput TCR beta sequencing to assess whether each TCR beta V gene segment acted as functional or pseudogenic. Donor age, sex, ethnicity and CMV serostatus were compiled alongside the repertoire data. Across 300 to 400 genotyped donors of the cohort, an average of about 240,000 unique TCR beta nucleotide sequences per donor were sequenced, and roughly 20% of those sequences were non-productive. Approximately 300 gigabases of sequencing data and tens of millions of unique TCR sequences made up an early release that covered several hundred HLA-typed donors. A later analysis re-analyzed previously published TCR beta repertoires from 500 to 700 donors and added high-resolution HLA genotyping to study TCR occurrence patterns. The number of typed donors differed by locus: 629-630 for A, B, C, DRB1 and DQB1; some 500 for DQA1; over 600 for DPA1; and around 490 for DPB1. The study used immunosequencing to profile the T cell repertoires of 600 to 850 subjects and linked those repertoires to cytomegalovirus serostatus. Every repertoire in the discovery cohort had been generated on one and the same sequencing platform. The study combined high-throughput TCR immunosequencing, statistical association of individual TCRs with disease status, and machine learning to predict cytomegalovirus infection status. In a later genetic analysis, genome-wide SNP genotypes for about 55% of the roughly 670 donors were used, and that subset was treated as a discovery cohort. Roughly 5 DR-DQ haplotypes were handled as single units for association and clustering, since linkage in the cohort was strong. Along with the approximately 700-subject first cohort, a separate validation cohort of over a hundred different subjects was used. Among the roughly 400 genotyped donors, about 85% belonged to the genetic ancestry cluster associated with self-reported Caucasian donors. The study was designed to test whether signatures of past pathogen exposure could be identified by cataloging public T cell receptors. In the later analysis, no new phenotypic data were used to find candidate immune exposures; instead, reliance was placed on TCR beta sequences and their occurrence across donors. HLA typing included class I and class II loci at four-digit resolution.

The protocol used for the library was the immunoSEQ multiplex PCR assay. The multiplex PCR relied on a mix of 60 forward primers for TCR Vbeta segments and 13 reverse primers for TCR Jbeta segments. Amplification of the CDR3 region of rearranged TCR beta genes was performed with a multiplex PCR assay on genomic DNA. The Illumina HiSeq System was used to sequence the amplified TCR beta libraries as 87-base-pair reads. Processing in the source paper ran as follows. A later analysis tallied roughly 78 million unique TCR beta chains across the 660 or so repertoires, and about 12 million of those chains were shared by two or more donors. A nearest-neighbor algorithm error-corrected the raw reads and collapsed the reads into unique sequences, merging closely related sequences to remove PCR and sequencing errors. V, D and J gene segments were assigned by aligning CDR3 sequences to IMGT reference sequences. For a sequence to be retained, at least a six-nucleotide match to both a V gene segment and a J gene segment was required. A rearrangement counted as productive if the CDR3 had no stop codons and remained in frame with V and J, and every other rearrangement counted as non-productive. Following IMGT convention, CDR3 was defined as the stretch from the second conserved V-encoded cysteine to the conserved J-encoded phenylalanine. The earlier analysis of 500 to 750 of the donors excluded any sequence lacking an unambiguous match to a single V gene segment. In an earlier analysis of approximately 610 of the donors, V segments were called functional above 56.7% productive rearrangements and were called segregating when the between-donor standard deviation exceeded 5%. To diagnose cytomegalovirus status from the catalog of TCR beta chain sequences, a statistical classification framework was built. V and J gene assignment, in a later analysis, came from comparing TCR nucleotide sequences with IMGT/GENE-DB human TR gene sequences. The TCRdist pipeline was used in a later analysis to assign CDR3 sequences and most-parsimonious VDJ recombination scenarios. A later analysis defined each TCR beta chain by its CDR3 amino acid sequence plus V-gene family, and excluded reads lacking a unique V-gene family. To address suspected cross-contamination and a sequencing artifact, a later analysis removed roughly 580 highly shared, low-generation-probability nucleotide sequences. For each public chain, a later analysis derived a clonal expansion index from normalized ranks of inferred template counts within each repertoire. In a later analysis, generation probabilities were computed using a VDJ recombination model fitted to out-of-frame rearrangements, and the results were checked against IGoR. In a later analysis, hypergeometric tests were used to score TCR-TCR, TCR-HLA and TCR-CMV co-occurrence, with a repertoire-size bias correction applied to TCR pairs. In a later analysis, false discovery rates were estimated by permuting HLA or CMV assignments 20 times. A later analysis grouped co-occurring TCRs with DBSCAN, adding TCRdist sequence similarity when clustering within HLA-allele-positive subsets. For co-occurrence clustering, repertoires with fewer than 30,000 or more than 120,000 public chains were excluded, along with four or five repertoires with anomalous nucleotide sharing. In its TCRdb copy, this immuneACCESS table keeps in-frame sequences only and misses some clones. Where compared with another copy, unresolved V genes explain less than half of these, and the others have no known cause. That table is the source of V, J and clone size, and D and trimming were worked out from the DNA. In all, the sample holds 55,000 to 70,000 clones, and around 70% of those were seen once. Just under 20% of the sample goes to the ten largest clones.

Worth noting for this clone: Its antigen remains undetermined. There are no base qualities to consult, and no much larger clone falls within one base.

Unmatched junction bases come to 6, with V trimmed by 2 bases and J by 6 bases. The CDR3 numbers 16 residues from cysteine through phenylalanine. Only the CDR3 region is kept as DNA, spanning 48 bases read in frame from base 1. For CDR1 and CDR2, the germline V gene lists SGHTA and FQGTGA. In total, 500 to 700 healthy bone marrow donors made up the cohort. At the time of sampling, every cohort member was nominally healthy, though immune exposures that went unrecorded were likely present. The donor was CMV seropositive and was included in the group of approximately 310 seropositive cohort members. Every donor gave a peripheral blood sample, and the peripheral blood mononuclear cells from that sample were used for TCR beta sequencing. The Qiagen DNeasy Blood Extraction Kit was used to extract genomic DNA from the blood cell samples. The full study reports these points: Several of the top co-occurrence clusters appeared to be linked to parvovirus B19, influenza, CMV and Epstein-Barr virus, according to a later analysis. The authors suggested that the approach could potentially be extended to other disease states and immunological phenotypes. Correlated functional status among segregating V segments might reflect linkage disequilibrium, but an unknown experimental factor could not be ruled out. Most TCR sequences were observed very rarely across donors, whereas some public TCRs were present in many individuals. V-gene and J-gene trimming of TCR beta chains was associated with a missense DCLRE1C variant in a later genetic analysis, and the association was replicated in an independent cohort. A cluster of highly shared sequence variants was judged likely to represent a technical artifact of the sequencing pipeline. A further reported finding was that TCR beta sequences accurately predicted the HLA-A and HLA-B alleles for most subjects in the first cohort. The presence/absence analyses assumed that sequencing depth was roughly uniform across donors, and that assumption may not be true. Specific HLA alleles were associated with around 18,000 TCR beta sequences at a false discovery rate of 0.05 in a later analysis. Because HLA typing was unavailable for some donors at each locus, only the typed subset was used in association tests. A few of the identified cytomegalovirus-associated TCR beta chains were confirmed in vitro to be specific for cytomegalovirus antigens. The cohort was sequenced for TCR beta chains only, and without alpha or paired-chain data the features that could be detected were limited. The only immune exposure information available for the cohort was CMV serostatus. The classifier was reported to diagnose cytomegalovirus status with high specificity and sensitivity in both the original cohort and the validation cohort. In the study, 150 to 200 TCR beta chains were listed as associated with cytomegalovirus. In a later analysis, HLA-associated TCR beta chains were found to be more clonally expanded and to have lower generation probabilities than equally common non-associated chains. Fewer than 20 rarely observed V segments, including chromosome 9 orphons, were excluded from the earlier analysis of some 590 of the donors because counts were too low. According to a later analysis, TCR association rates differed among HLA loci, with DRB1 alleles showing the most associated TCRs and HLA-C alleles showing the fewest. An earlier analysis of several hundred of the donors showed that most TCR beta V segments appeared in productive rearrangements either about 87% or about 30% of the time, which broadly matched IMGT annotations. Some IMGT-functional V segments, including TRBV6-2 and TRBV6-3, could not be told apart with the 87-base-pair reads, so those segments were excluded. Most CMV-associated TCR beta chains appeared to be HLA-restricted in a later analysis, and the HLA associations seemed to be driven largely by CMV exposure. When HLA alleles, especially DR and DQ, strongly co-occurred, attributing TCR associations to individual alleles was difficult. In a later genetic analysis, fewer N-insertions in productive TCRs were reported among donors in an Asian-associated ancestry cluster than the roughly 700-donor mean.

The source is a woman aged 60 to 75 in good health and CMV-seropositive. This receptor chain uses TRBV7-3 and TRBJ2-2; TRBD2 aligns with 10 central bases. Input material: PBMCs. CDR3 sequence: CASSLASGGTAGELFF. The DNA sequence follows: TGTGCCAGCAGCTTAGCTAGCGGGGGTACGGCCGGGGAGCTGTTTTTT.